The source of this TCR beta chain is a study of shared clonotypes between healthy human individuals. Whole-study context: The study used three CD4 naive, three CD4 memory, two CD8 naive and one CD8 memory plate per donor. Study results and limitations: Limited genetic and exposure-history diversity came from having few donors.

The authors split each subset's genomic DNA evenly across several immunoSEQ plates. This table comes from immunoSEQ multiplex PCR, and its TCRdb copy is limited to in-frame clones, with some not included. The sample includes millions of clones, 85% to 95% seen only once; the top ten take roughly 0.13%. Memory CD4+ cells were the fraction left after CD45RA+ naive selection. This CDR3 spans 15 amino acids. The germline V gene has CDR1 MGHDK and CDR2 SYGVNS. V lost 1 base and J lost 11, with 17 bases in between. As for this clone: Its specificity is unknown.

This clonotype was obtained from a young man in good health. The chain is built from TRBV25-1 and TRBJ1-4, with a weak D call TRBD1 (5 bases). Sequencing was performed on naive CD4+ T cells sorted from blood. Subset given: CD45RA+ positively selected. The CDR3 spells CASSELADKTGKLFF. CDR3 in DNA: TGTGCCAGCAGTGAATTGGCGGACAAAACGGGGAAACTGTTTTTT. The whole variable domain, remainder taken from reference TRBV25-1 and TRBJ1-4, is EADIYQTPRYLVIGTGKKITLECSQTMGHDKMYWYQQDPGMELHLIHYSYGVNSTEKGDLSSESTVSRIRTEHFPLTLESARPSHTSQYLCASSELADKTGKLFFGSGTQLSVL.